Included here is one T cell receptor beta chain sequence, with context. Its antigen is as yet unknown. Genomic DNA constituted the template upon which TCR beta VDJ and CDR3 profiling was performed. MiXCR was run by TCRdb on the reads, yielding one entry per CDR3 protein. The sample consists of tens of thousands of distinct CDR3 sequences, approximately 46% of them appearing once. This CDR3 is built from 14 residues. Trimming took off 6 bases at V and 5 bases at J, with 16 bases between the two ends. The sample belongs to a study of CD8+CD57+ T cells in acquired aplastic anemia. Study context: CD4+ and CD8+ cells, once sorted, gave DNA averaging around 3.4 ug. Healthy donors had, on average, around 9.9 million reads for their CD4+ cells. Notes on the study in general: No significant difference in CD8+ Simpson's diversity was found between patients and controls. Patients and controls shared under 35 CD8+ CDR3 sequences, highly expressed in patients.

The sample consisted of sorted CD4+, CD8+, or CD8+CD57+ T cells (not recorded which) from PBMCs. The gene calls are TRBV12-3 or TRBV12-4 and TRBJ2-5; TRBD1 is a possible D gene (7 bases). This clonotype originated in a human donor in good health, serving as a control. The CDR3 loop reads CASRPEGAGETQYF. The CDR3 nucleotides are TGTGCCAGCAGGCCAGAGGGGGCGGGGGAGACCCAGTACTTC.